This TCR beta chain was recorded in a study of blood T cell repertoires in COVID-19. V was pared by 5 bases and J by 3 bases, with 6 bases of the junction left unmatched. The CDR3 length is 15 residues. Germline CDR1 reads SGHTA; CDR2 reads FQGNSA. As originally analysed: Reference gene primers were amplified, and this amplification served to estimate nucleated cell counts. Measured with immunoSEQ multiplex PCR; TCRdb has only the in-frame clones, and not every one. The V and J calls and clone size were taken over from that table, and D and trimming were inferred from the DNA. Here the sample spans tens of thousands of clones, 70% to 90% being singletons.

The sequencing input was peripheral blood. V usage is TRBV7-2 and J usage is TRBJ2-5; 10 nucleotides agree with TRBD2. The TCR originated in a human donor in a cohort sampled during active COVID-19. This chain's CDR3 is CASSPRTSGEETQYF. Here the CDR3 DNA reads TGTGCCAGCAGCCCCCGGACTAGCGGAGAAGAGACCCAGTACTTC.